A single sample is the source of the 25 T cell receptor beta chains below, sequenced in a study of post-analysis software for immune sequencing data. Built from TCR beta cDNA, the libraries had unique molecular identifiers in them. TCRdb processed the PCR reads anew with MiXCR; each CDR3 protein has one entry. The sample yields a few hundred thousand distinct CDR3 sequences, around 34% seen once. Their specific antigens are unknown. Study findings and constraints: In patients, about five TRBV segments were more frequent than in controls, with TRBV5-6, TRBV5-1 and TRBV20-1 among them.

The source material was blood. The source is a girl aged 10 to 17 with multiple sclerosis.

This clonotype was found many times. The chain employs TRBV6-5 and TRBJ2-7, with 7 positions matching TRBD1. CDR3 length: 14 amino acids. Trimming took 8 bases from V and 2 from J; bases not matched to a gene: 9. CDR1 is MNHEY and CDR2 is SVGAGI in the germline V gene. This CDR3 is CASAPGQGAYEQYF. CDR3 sequence (DNA): TGTGCCAGCGCCCCAGGGCAGGGGGCCTACGAGCAGTACTTC.

Worth noting for this clonotype: A read error may explain this, as a much larger clone is one base away. The conserved phenylalanine or tryptophan normally closing the CDR3 is absent here, so this likely arose from a read error. The CDR3 loop reads CASSFGTGLLSTDTQYS. CDR3 nucleotides: TGTGCCAGCAGTTTCGGGACAGGGCTTTTGAGCACAGATACGCAGTATTCT. The V call is TRBV12-3 or TRBV12-4, the J call TRBJ2-3; 9 bases line up with TRBD1. With 3 bases clipped from V and 0 bases from J, the junction kept 7 bases outside the gene matches. This CDR3 comprises 17 residues.

This clonotype appeared many times. The chain is built from TRBV19 and TRBJ1-2; D might be TRBD1 (6 bases). Germline lookup yields CDR1 LNHDA and CDR2 SQIVND (reference sequence). The CDR3 totals 12 residues. Trimming removed 9 bases at V and 7 bases at J, with 15 bases between. CDR3 loop: CASSTGGRGYTF. CDR3 nucleotide sequence: TGTGCCAGCTCGACAGGAGGTCGTGGCTACACCTTC.

As concerns this clonotype: A read error may be the cause here, since a much bigger clone is one base away. The chain links TRBV5-6 to TRBJ2-5, with D tentatively TRBD1 (5 bases). V dropped 3 bases and J dropped 0 bases, with 12 bases sitting between them. The germline V gene has CDR1 SGHDT and CDR2 YYEEEE. The CDR3 covers 15 residues. The CDR3 region has the DNA TGTGCCAGCAGCTGCGGTAAGGGGTACCAAGAGACCCAGTACTTC. It encodes CASSCGKGYQETQYF.

This clonotype was recorded many times. CDR3 loop: CASSLLPGQQPQHF. The CDR3 DNA is TGTGCCAGCAGCTTATTACCAGGTCAACAGCCCCAGCATTTT. The rearrangement uses TRBV5-5 and TRBJ1-5, with D unclear. The CDR3 totals 14 residues. The V end was cut by 2 bases, the J end by 7 bases, with 13 bases between. Germline lookup yields CDR1 SGHKS and CDR2 YYEKEE (reference sequence).

This clonotype was counted a few times. This rearrangement joins TRBV19 to TRBJ2-5, with 8 bases that match TRBD1. This CDR3 has 15 residues. Germline CDR1 is LNHDA and CDR2 is SQIVND (reference sequence). J gave up 5 bases and V 5 bases, and 10 bases lay outside the gene matches. The CDR3 nucleotides read TGTGCCAGTAGTCCACGACAGGGGCTCGGGGAGACCCAGTACTTC. Amino acids: CASSPRQGLGETQYF.

The rearrangement uses TRBV11-3 and TRBJ2-3; TRBD2 aligns across 9 bases. The V gene end was trimmed by 3 bases and the J gene end by 0 bases; junction bases not matched to a gene: 4. The germline CDR1 and CDR2 sequences are SGHNT and YENEEA. This CDR3 region has 16 residues. The DNA for the CDR3 is TGTGCCAGCAGCTTCAATAGCGGGAGTAGCACAGATACGCAGTATTTT. This translates into CASSFNSGSSTDTQYF. Drawing the rest from reference TRBV11-3 and TRBJ2-3, the complete variable domain is EAGVVQSPRYKIIEKKQPVAFWCNPISGHNTLYWYLQNLGQGPELLIRYENEEAVDDSQLPKDRFSAERLKGVDSTLKIQPAELGDSAVYLCASSFNSGSSTDTQYFGPGTRLTVL.

This clonotype showed up many times. The gene calls are TRBV5-6 and TRBJ2-7; D is possibly TRBD1 (6 bases). Germline V lookup: CDR1 SGHDT, CDR2 YYEEEE. Between the trimmed V and J ends, which lost 2 bases and 6 bases, there was a span of 12 bases. The CDR3 covers 13 residues. The CDR3 DNA follows: TGTGCCAGCAGCTTATCAGGGGCTGGCGAGCAGTACTTC. Protein: CASSLSGAGEQYF.

This chain uses TRBV20-1 with TRBJ1-2, with D maybe TRBD1 (5 bases). This CDR3 is built from 15 residues. V was clipped by 2 bases and J by 4 bases, with 17 bases between them. The germline V gene has CDR1 DFQATT and CDR2 SNEGSKA (reference sequence). This CDR3 reads CSARPNSVRGYGYTF. The CDR3 DNA is TGCAGTGCTAGACCCAACTCAGTGAGGGGCTATGGCTACACCTTC.

This clonotype has only one observation. The chain couples TRBV5-4 to TRBJ2-1; TRBD1 is a possible D gene (6 bases). CDR3 length: 15 residues. CDR1 is SGHNT, CDR2 YYREEE, per germline (reference sequence). The germline V and J ends were trimmed by 4 bases and 2 bases, with 13 bases remaining between them. CDR3 coding DNA: TGTGCCAGCAGCCTACAGGGTGTGGCCTACAATGAGCAGTTCTTC. Amino acids: CASSLQGVAYNEQFF.

This clonotype was recorded many times. The chain carries TRBV5-1 and TRBJ1-4; D is unclear. V was cut by 4 bases and J by 0 bases, with 13 bases left in between. The germline V gene has CDR1 SGHRS and CDR2 YFSETQ. This CDR3 contains 16 residues. This chain's CDR3 is CASSGMPPTTNEKLFF. The DNA for the CDR3 is TGCGCCAGCAGCGGGATGCCACCTACAACTAATGAAAAACTGTTTTTT.

This clonotype was seen ten or more times. This chain links TRBV5-6 with TRBJ1-2; maybe TRBD1 (5 bases). Germline values: CDR1 SGHDT, CDR2 YYEEEE. The V end was cut by 4 bases, the J end by 8 bases, with 21 bases between. The CDR3 has 15 residues. CDR3 DNA sequence: TGTGCCAGCAGCCTAATCGGGACGGCTAGCCCCGGCTACACCTTC. Translation gives CASSLIGTASPGYTF.

This clonotype appeared a few times. J is TRBJ1-6 and V is TRBV7-2, with D hard to call. Germline CDR1 is SGHTA and CDR2 is FQGNSA. The CDR3 contains 18 residues. V lost 1 base, J lost 0 bases, and 13 bases lay in between. The chain's CDR3 is CASSLVGAGSSYNSPLHF. DNA for the CDR3: TGTGCCAGCAGCTTAGTTGGAGCGGGAAGCTCCTATAATTCACCCCTCCACTTT.

The chain couples TRBV9 to TRBJ1-3; 9 bases agree with TRBD1. The CDR3 runs 17 residues. J lost 3 bases, V lost 4 bases, and 11 bases had no gene match. Germline V gene sequence: CDR1 SGDLS, CDR2 YYNGEE. CDR3 DNA sequence: TGTGCCAGCAGCCCTGAGGTGGGGACAGGGATTGGAAACACCATATATTTT. Protein: CASSPEVGTGIGNTIYF.

The chain has TRBV4-3 and TRBJ2-3; TRBD2 matches at 15 bases. Trimming at V came to 3 bases and at J to 4 bases, leaving 5 bases not matched to a gene. This CDR3 contains 17 residues. Per the germline V gene, CDR1 is LGHNA and CDR2 is YSLEER. The DNA for the CDR3 is TGCGCCAGCAGCCATGGACTAGCGGGAGGGCGGGCAGATACGCAGTATTTT. It encodes CASSHGLAGGRADTQYF.

On this clonotype: A read error may be the cause here, since a much bigger clone is one base away. The V gene is TRBV20-1, the J gene TRBJ2-6; perhaps TRBD2 as D (5 bases). The germline V and J ends were trimmed by 3 bases and 0 bases, with 9 bases remaining between them. Germline V gene lookup returns CDR1 DFQATT and CDR2 SNEGSKA (reference sequence). There are 15 residues in the CDR3. CDR3 in DNA: TGCAGTGCTAGTCGACGGGGCTCTGGGGCCAACGTCCTGACTTTC. Translating gives CSASRRGSGANVLTF.

Ten or more counts support this clonotype. The rearrangement uses TRBV5-1 and TRBJ2-1; D possibly corresponds to TRBD1 (5 bases). Germline V gives CDR1 SGHRS, CDR2 YFSETQ. Trimming cost V 0 bases and J 1 base, with 8 bases left between them. The CDR3 extends over 15 amino acids. CDR3 sequence (DNA): TGCGCCAGCAGCTTGGACAGGCTTTCCTACAATGAGCAGTTCTTC. This translates into CASSLDRLSYNEQFF.

There are a few counts of this clonotype. The chain links TRBV7-9 to TRBJ1-5; 8 positions match TRBD1. Germline V lookup: CDR1 SEHNR, CDR2 FQNEAQ (reference sequence). V lost 5 bases to trimming and J lost 7 bases; unmatched junction nucleotides: 7. This CDR3 is 14 amino acids long. The CDR3 spells CASSEGQGNQPQHF. For the CDR3, the DNA is TGTGCCAGCAGCGAAGGACAGGGAAACCAGCCCCAGCATTTT.

The genes are TRBV20-1 and TRBJ2-7; 8 bases map to TRBD2. CDR1 and CDR2 (germline): DFQATT, SNEGSKA (reference sequence). Trimming at V came to 8 bases and at J to 1 base, leaving 7 bases not matched to a gene. The CDR3 is 13 amino acids. DNA for the CDR3: TGCAGTAGCCGGTTAGCGGGATCCTACGAGCAGTACTTC. Its protein product is CSSRLAGSYEQYF.

In its sample, this clonotype was seen many times. The chain recombines TRBV20-1 with TRBJ1-2, with TRBD1 matching over 7 bases. Trimming took 5 bases from V and 4 from J; bases not matched to a gene: 7. The CDR3 runs to 13 residues. From germline, CDR1 is DFQATT and CDR2 SNEGSKA (reference sequence). For the CDR3, the DNA is TGCAGTGCTGGAGTACAGGGGATCTATGGCTACACCTTC. Amino acid sequence: CSAGVQGIYGYTF.

The rearrangement uses TRBV12-3 or TRBV12-4 and TRBJ2-3, with 9 bases matching TRBD1. V was clipped by 5 bases and J by 0 bases; unmatched bases: 6. There are 16 residues in the CDR3. The CDR3 DNA sequence: TGTGCCAGCAGTGGCGGGACAGGGATGAGCACAGATACGCAGTATTTT. Translated: CASSGGTGMSTDTQYF.

The chain uses TRBV7-9 and TRBJ2-6; 8 nucleotides align to TRBD1. Germline CDR1 SEHNR, CDR2 FQNEAQ (reference sequence). CDR3 size: 18 residues. The V segment lost 5 bases and the J segment 0 bases; nucleotides outside the gene matches: 9. The CDR3 sequence: CASSAGTGVSSGANVLTF. CDR3 DNA: TGTGCCAGCAGCGCTGGGACAGGAGTAAGCTCTGGGGCCAACGTCCTGACTTTC.

V gene TRBV19 combines with J gene TRBJ2-3; D remains unclear. Trimming pared 7 bases from V and 2 bases from J, leaving 10 bases between. CDR1 and CDR2 (germline): LNHDA, SQIVND (reference sequence). The CDR3 has 13 residues. The CDR3, as DNA: TGTGCCAGTACACCGGCTTCCACAGATACGCAGTATTTT. This codes for CASTPASTDTQYF. The full variable domain, completed using reference TRBV19 and TRBJ2-3, is DGGITQSPKYLFRKEGQNVTLSCEQNLNHDAMYWYRQDPGQGLRLIYYSQIVNDFQKGDIAEGYSVSREKKESFPLTVTSAQKNPTAFYLCASTPASTDTQYFGPGTRLTVL.

The chain carries TRBV7-2 and TRBJ1-2; D unresolved. Germline V gene lookup returns CDR1 SGHTA and CDR2 FQGNSA. The length of the CDR3 is 12 residues. V lost 8 bases and J lost 4, with 11 bases in between. In DNA form, the CDR3 reads TGTGCCAGCCAGAACGAGGCCTATGGCTACACCTTC. It yields the protein CASQNEAYGYTF.

This chain uses TRBV20-1 with TRBJ2-3; 12 nucleotides match TRBD2. CDR1 and CDR2 from the germline V gene are DFQATT and SNEGSKA (reference sequence). The V segment lost 6 bases and the J segment 3 bases; nucleotides outside the gene matches: 7. The CDR3 is made up of 15 amino acids. Here the CDR3 DNA reads TGCAGTGCGCTGACTAGCGGGAGTGTAACAGATACGCAGTATTTT. Translated: CSALTSGSVTDTQYF.